One sample yielded the 32 T cell receptor beta chains listed below, sequenced in a study of blood T cell repertoires in COVID-19. TCRdb's copy holds only in-frame clones and misses some; the assay was immunoSEQ multiplex PCR. The sample shows tens of thousands of clones, approximately 80% of them seen only once. Sequenced sample: peripheral blood. These receptors were collected from a human donor in a cohort sampled during active COVID-19.

The chain combines TRBV7-8 with TRBJ2-1; D possibly corresponds to TRBD2 (5 bases). The germline V gene encodes CDR1 SGHVS and CDR2 FQNEAQ. V was pared by 2 bases and J by 7 bases, with 15 bases between. The CDR3 contains 15 residues. The DNA for the CDR3 is TGTGCCAGCAGCTTATCGAGTGGGAGTTGGAATGAGCAGTTCTTC. Protein product: CASSLSSGSWNEQFF.

In its sample, this clone was seen once. This sequence joins TRBV7-8 and TRBJ1-6; D gene unclear. The germline CDR1 and CDR2 sequences are SGHVS and FQNEAQ. The V end was cut by 1 base, the J end by 5 bases, with 9 bases between. The CDR3 is made up of 15 amino acids. This CDR3 is CASSLGLGDNSPLHF. The CDR3 coding sequence is TGTGCCAGCAGCTTAGGGCTGGGCGATAATTCACCCCTCCACTTT.

The CDR3 DNA reads TGTGCCAGCAGTTTAGGGGACAGGGTCGGCTACACCTTC. It yields the protein CASSLGDRVGYTF. The rearrangement joins TRBV12-3 or TRBV12-4 to TRBJ1-2, with TRBD1 matching 9 bases. After removal of 1 base from V and 8 bases from J, the junction contained 2 bases not matched to a gene. The CDR3 runs 13 residues.

This clone was detected a few times. V is TRBV7-2 and J is TRBJ2-1; 8 positions agree with TRBD2. The V and J ends lost 5 bases and 4 bases, in that order; junction bases with no gene match: 7. The CDR3 contains 15 residues. Germline V gene sequence: CDR1 SGHTA, CDR2 FQGNSA. In DNA, the CDR3 is TGTGCCAGCAGCGCGGTTAGCGGGACTTACAATGAGCAGTTCTTC. Translated: CASSAVSGTYNEQFF.

This clone came up once. V usage is TRBV4-1 and J usage is TRBJ2-2; D unclear. There are 14 residues in the CDR3. Germline V gives CDR1 MGHRA, CDR2 YSYEKL. V was trimmed by 1 base and J by 6 bases, leaving 9 bases between them. The CDR3, as DNA: TGCGCCAGCAGCCAAGCGGTGGGCCCCGGGGAGCTGTTTTTT. It translates to CASSQAVGPGELFF.

V is TRBV28 and J is TRBJ1-2; tentative D call: TRBD1 (5 bases). V was shortened by 3 bases and J by 4 bases, with 21 bases between the two germline ends. CDR1 and CDR2 (germline): MDHEN, SYDVKM. The CDR3 runs to 17 residues. CDR3 in DNA: TGTGCCAGCAGTTTCCCCCGCGGGAGGGGACCGTCCTATGGCTACACCTTC. Encoded protein: CASSFPRGRGPSYGYTF.

This chain links TRBV5-1 with TRBJ2-6; D is possibly TRBD1 (5 bases). V shed 9 bases and J shed 0 bases, with 13 bases lying between them. Germline V gene data show CDR1 as SGHRS and CDR2 as YFSETQ. CDR3 length equals 15 residues. DNA for the CDR3: TGCGCCACCAAGACAGACAACTCTGGGGCCAACGTCCTGACTTTC. This translates into CATKTDNSGANVLTF. Filled out from reference TRBV5-1 and TRBJ2-6, the complete variable domain reads KAGVTQTPRYLIKTRGQQVTLSCSPISGHRSVSWYQQTPGQGLQFLFEYFSETQRNKGNFPGRFSGRQFSNSRSEMNVSTLELGDSALYLCATKTDNSGANVLTFGAGSRLTVL.

This clone has at least ten counts. The genes are TRBV29-1 and TRBJ2-1; D is perhaps TRBD2 (6 bases). Between the trimmed V and J ends, which lost 0 bases and 16 bases, there was a span of 13 bases. Germline assignment: CDR1 SQVTM and CDR2 ANQGSEA. The CDR3 contains 11 residues. In DNA form, the CDR3 reads TGCAGCGTTGAAGAGGGCCAGGGACTTTTCTTC. Protein sequence: CSVEEGQGLFF.

This clone was detected once. The chain uses TRBV5-1 and TRBJ1-2; TRBD1 aligns across 7 bases. The CDR3 has 15 amino acids. V shed 4 bases, J shed 2 bases, and the junction held 8 bases outside the gene matches. Germline CDR1 SGHRS, CDR2 YFSETQ. CDR3 residues: CASSLPGGHNYGYTF. The CDR3 DNA reads as TGCGCCAGCAGCCTCCCAGGGGGACACAACTATGGCTACACCTTC.

The chain is built from TRBV7-2 and TRBJ1-1, with TRBD1 as a possible D gene (6 bases). The germline CDR1 and CDR2 sequences are SGHTA and FQGNSA. Trimming pared 1 base from V and 5 bases from J, leaving 8 bases between. The CDR3 covers 13 residues. The CDR3 DNA reads TGTGCCAGCAGCTTAGATCAGGGGACTGAAGCTTTCTTT. Amino acid sequence: CASSLDQGTEAFF.

The chain carries TRBV11-3 and TRBJ2-1, with TRBD2 matching over 7 bases. V was clipped by 5 bases and J by 4 bases; unmatched bases: 2. CDR3 size: 13 residues. Germline loops: CDR1 SGHNT, CDR2 YENEEA. For the CDR3, the DNA is TGTGCCAGCAGCGCTAGCGGATACAATGAGCAGTTCTTC. This gives the protein CASSASGYNEQFF.

The rearrangement joins TRBV12-5 to TRBJ2-1; D may be TRBD1 (5 bases). Germline V lookup: CDR1 LGHNT, CDR2 FRNRAP. Between the trimmed V and J ends, which lost 2 bases and 2 bases, there was a span of 10 bases. There are 15 residues in the CDR3. The CDR3 protein is CASGLSLTAYNEQFF. CDR3 nucleotide sequence: TGTGCTAGTGGTTTGAGTTTGACAGCCTACAATGAGCAGTTCTTC. The variable domain in full, with the rest retrieved from reference TRBV12-5 and TRBJ2-1, is DARVTQTPRHKVTEMGQEVTMRCQPILGHNTVFWYRQTMMQGLELLAYFRNRAPLDDSGMPKDRFSAEMPDATLATLKIQPSEPRDSAVYFCASGLSLTAYNEQFFGPGTRLTVL.

The V and J genes are TRBV5-6 and TRBJ1-6; a weak D match, TRBD1 (5 bases). V lost 5 bases to trimming and J lost 0 bases, with 6 bases between them. The length of the CDR3 is 14 residues. Germline CDR1 reads SGHDT; CDR2 reads YYEEEE. The CDR3 DNA is TGTGCCAGCAGAGGGGCCTCCTATAATTCACCCCTCCACTTT. Protein: CASRGASYNSPLHF.

The V gene is TRBV5-1, the J gene TRBJ2-2; 9 bases match TRBD2. With V trimmed by 0 bases and J by 7 bases, 7 bases remained unmatched. The germline CDR1 and CDR2 sequences are SGHRS and YFSETQ. The CDR3 consists of 16 residues. CDR3 nucleotides: TGCGCCAGCAGCTTGGGGTCTAGCGGGATCGGCGGGGAGCTGTTTTTT. Encoded protein: CASSLGSSGIGGELFF.

The CDR3 is CASSPSGSSYNEQFF. CDR3 nucleotides: TGTGCCAGCAGCCCTAGCGGGAGCTCCTACAATGAGCAGTTCTTC. V is TRBV7-9 and J is TRBJ2-1; 10 nucleotides agree with TRBD2. The CDR3 runs to 15 residues. Germline CDR1 reads SEHNR; CDR2 reads FQNEAQ (reference sequence). The V gene end was trimmed by 5 bases and the J gene end by 0 bases; junction bases not matched to a gene: 1.

The chain joins TRBV29-1 to TRBJ2-3; no definite D call. This CDR3 contains 13 residues. Germline V CDR1 and CDR2: SQVTM, ANQGSEA. Trimming cost V 3 bases and J 7 bases, with 14 bases left between them. The CDR3 region has the DNA TGCAGCGTTGAGCTGCGCCAGGCCCATACGCAGTATTTT. Amino acids: CSVELRQAHTQYF.

V usage is TRBV28 and J usage is TRBJ2-1; 7 bases are shared with TRBD2. Per the germline V gene, CDR1 is MDHEN and CDR2 is SYDVKM. This CDR3 spans 14 amino acids. V trimming: 10 bases; J trimming: 8 bases; junction bases outside the gene matches: 14. The chain's CDR3 is CATKLAGHRDEQFF. CDR3 sequence (DNA): TGTGCCACCAAGTTAGCGGGCCATCGGGATGAGCAGTTCTTC.

V and J are TRBV7-6 and TRBJ2-1; TRBD2 aligns across 8 bases. The CDR3 loop spans 16 amino acids. Germline V gene lookup returns CDR1 SGHVS and CDR2 FNYEAQ. V lost 0 bases and J lost 5; bases outside the gene matches: 6. In DNA form, the CDR3 reads TGTGCCAGCAGCTTAGCGGGGGGGACTAGGCACAATGAGCAGTTCTTC. It codes for CASSLAGGTRHNEQFF.

This chain links TRBV20-1 with TRBJ1-1; possible D gene TRBD1, 6 bases. The V end lost 6 bases, the J end lost 9 bases, and 11 bases lay between the germline ends. CDR1 and CDR2 from the germline V gene are DFQATT and SNEGSKA (reference sequence). The CDR3 runs to 10 residues. CDR3 nucleotide sequence: TGCAGTGCCCGGACAGACAAAGCTTTCTTT. Translated: CSARTDKAFF.

This rearrangement joins TRBV28 to TRBJ1-2; TRBD1 is a possible D gene (6 bases). The V end was cut by 3 bases, the J end by 5 bases, with 19 bases between. Germline V gene lookup returns CDR1 MDHEN and CDR2 SYDVKM. This CDR3 comprises 16 residues. CDR3 bases: TGTGCCAGCAGTTTTCGATCTAACAGGGCCGGATATGGCTACACCTTC. Translated, it gives CASSFRSNRAGYGYTF.

The chain combines TRBV30 with TRBJ1-5; tentatively, D is TRBD1 (6 bases). The CDR3 contains 14 residues. Germline V gives CDR1 GTSNPN, CDR2 SVGIG (reference sequence). Trimming shortened V by 3 bases and J by 0 bases, and 9 bases separated the two germline ends. CDR3 amino acids: CAWSRQVSNQPQHF. As DNA, the CDR3 is TGTGCCTGGAGCCGACAGGTTAGCAATCAGCCCCAGCATTTT.

The rearrangement joins TRBV20-1 to TRBJ1-5, with D tentatively TRBD1 (6 bases). Trimming left V 5 bases short and J 4 bases short, with 6 bases between. CDR3 size: 11 residues. Germline assignment: CDR1 DFQATT and CDR2 SNEGSKA (reference sequence). The CDR3 spells CSAQGNQPQHF. CDR3 in DNA: TGCAGTGCTCAGGGGAATCAGCCCCAGCATTTT.

The rearrangement joins TRBV30 to TRBJ1-1; D may be TRBD1 (5 bases). The CDR3 covers 13 residues. CDR1 and CDR2 (germline): GTSNPN, SVGIG (reference sequence). Trimming shortened V by 1 base and J by 5 bases, and 11 bases separated the two germline ends. The CDR3 region is CAWSGGETTEAFF. CDR3 DNA sequence: TGTGCCTGGAGTGGGGGGGAAACAACTGAAGCTTTCTTT. The full variable domain, with the rest looked up from reference TRBV30 and TRBJ1-1, is SQTIHQWPATLVQPVGSPLSLECTVEGTSNPNLYWYRQAAGRGLQLLFYSVGIGQISSEVPQNLSASRPQDRQFILSSKKLLLSDSGFYLCAWSGGETTEAFFGQGTRLTVV.

This chain uses TRBV9 with TRBJ1-1, with 7 positions matching TRBD1. The germline CDR1 and CDR2 sequences are SGDLS and YYNGEE. Germline trimming cut 0 bases from V and 1 base from J; bases unmatched to any gene: 6. There are 16 residues in the CDR3. This chain's CDR3 is CASSVGVRDRNTEAFF. The CDR3, as DNA: TGTGCCAGCAGCGTAGGGGTGAGGGACAGGAACACTGAAGCTTTCTTT.

The chain employs TRBV18 and TRBJ2-3, with 7 bases aligning to TRBD1. Unmatched junction bases numbered 10, after V lost 3 bases and J lost 4 bases. The CDR3 is 16 amino acids. In germline, CDR1 is KGHSH, CDR2 LQKENI. The DNA of the CDR3 is TGTGCCAGCTCACCCCCGGTAGGGGGCGGTTCAGATACGCAGTATTTT. Its translation is CASSPPVGGGSDTQYF.

The chain couples TRBV4-1 to TRBJ2-2; 9 positions match TRBD2. Trimming removed 4 bases from V and 3 bases from J; junction bases left unmatched: 6. Germline values: CDR1 MGHRA, CDR2 YSYEKL. This CDR3 is built from 16 residues. The CDR3: CASSPWAGGDTGELFF. CDR3 sequence (DNA): TGCGCCAGCAGCCCGTGGGCGGGGGGGGACACCGGGGAGCTGTTTTTT.

The chain joins TRBV28 to TRBJ1-2, with D perhaps matching TRBD1 (5 bases). The V end lost 3 bases, the J end lost 2 bases, and 10 bases lay between the germline ends. Per germline, CDR1 MDHEN and CDR2 SYDVKM. This CDR3 comprises 14 residues. The CDR3: CASSFGQANYGYTF. The CDR3 DNA follows: TGTGCCAGCAGTTTCGGACAAGCGAACTATGGCTACACCTTC.

This sequence joins TRBV12-3 or TRBV12-4 and TRBJ1-5; the D is unclear. V lost 5 bases, J lost 1 base, and 6 bases lay in between. This CDR3 is built from 13 residues. CDR3 nucleotides: TGTGCCAGCAGTCCGGGAAGCAATCAGCCCCAGCATTTT. This gives the protein CASSPGSNQPQHF.

The count of this clone is one. This chain uses TRBV5-1 with TRBJ1-1; 7 nucleotides align to TRBD1. The germline V gene has CDR1 SGHRS and CDR2 YFSETQ. After removal of 4 bases from V and 1 base from J, the junction contained 7 bases not matched to a gene. This CDR3 spans 15 amino acids. As DNA, the CDR3 is TGCGCCAGCAGCATCACGACAGGGTGGAACACTGAAGCTTTCTTT. As protein: CASSITTGWNTEAFF.

This chain uses TRBV13 with TRBJ1-3, with D unresolved. In germline, CDR1 is PRHDT, CDR2 FYEKMQ (reference sequence). Trimming removed 4 bases from V and 7 bases from J, with 11 bases in between. The CDR3 contains 13 residues. The chain's CDR3 is CASSSGLVNTIYF. For the CDR3, the DNA is TGTGCCAGCAGCTCGGGGTTGGTGAACACCATATATTTT.

V and J are TRBV7-9 and TRBJ1-2, with 7 bases identical to TRBD1. Germline V gene sequence: CDR1 SEHNR, CDR2 FQNEAQ (reference sequence). J gave up 5 bases and V 1 base, and 7 bases lay outside the gene matches. The CDR3 extends over 15 amino acids. The CDR3 DNA reads TGTGCCAGCAGCTTAGTAGGGACAGACTTTTATGGCTACACCTTC. Translated, it gives CASSLVGTDFYGYTF.

This chain connects TRBV30 to TRBJ1-1; D is unresolved. From germline, CDR1 is GTSNPN and CDR2 SVGIG (reference sequence). The length of the CDR3 is 14 residues. Trimming cost V 2 bases and J 0 bases, with 10 bases left between them. CDR3 DNA sequence: TGTGCCTGGAGTCAGTACAGCATGAACACTGAAGCTTTCTTT. Its translation: CAWSQYSMNTEAFF.